This T cell receptor (beta chain) is from a study of blood T cell repertoires in COVID-19. The CDR3 loop spans 17 amino acids. Germline assignment: CDR1 ENHRY and CDR2 SYGVKD. J lost 1 base, V lost 7 bases, and 10 bases had no gene match. Sequencing used immunoSEQ multiplex PCR; TCRdb keeps in-frame clones, though not all of them. The sample carries roughly 130,000 clones, just under 85% recorded once. The specimen was PBMCs or T cells enriched from blood (not recorded which). The sequence was collected from a man aged 45-65 years who had recovered from COVID-19. This chain links TRBV10-3 with TRBJ2-2; 9 nucleotides match TRBD1. CDR3 loop: CAINTGTGFWNTGELFF. CDR3 in DNA: TGTGCCATCAATACCGGGACAGGGTTCTGGAACACCGGGGAGCTGTTTTTT.